The TCR beta chain under discussion was sequenced for a study of response to subunit inactivated influenza vaccine. Regarding the study as a whole: Seasonal influenza vaccination, on each occasion, was suggested by the authors to recruit few new T cells.

TCRdb called the RT-PCR reads again in MiXCR, with one record for every CDR3 protein. The sample yields around 570,000 distinct CDR3 sequences, about 10% seen once. There are 15 residues in the CDR3. The germline V gene encodes CDR1 MNHNS and CDR2 SASEGT. V lost 3 bases and J lost 4, with 15 bases in between. As for this clonotype: Its target is unknown.

A further study also used this sample, focusing on T cells expressing NK-cell markers. This second study says: TCR beta cDNA was generated via 5'RACE template switching incorporating UMIs. In the group of eight sequenced donors, seven were HCMV-seropositive and one was seronegative. In a group of 5 to 7 donors, dominant NKG2C+ clonotypes represented 1.0-7.0% of CD8+ T cells.

This receptor was obtained from a man aged 45-65 years who received an inactivated influenza vaccine. The rearrangement uses TRBV6-1 and TRBJ1-1; D is possibly TRBD1 (6 bases). The specimen was PBMCs from blood, collected on the day of vaccination. CDR3 sequence: CASSEPQGKGTEAFF. The CDR3 DNA is TGTGCCAGCAGTGAGCCCCAGGGGAAGGGCACTGAAGCTTTCTTT.